A selection of T cell receptor beta chains follows, all from one sample in a study of blood T cell repertoires in COVID-19. Some clones are missing from TCRdb's copy, which holds only in-frame ones; the method was immunoSEQ multiplex PCR. The sample records about 270,000 clones, around 90% being singletons. The sequenced sample consisted of PBMCs or T cells enriched from blood (not recorded which). These receptors came from a woman in her 30s with acute COVID-19. The CDR3 runs from the conserved cysteine through the conserved F or W.

TRBJ2-3,TRBV4-1,CASSQGNLATDTQYF
TRBJ2-2,TRBV27,CASSLSQRYTGELFF
TRBJ1-1,TRBV4-2,CASSHGGNTEAFF
TRBJ1-2,TRBV7-8,CASSSAGTGNSYGYTF
TRBJ1-5,TRBV19,CASRDRGDQPQHF
TRBJ1-3,TRBV28,CASSPGQGALGNTIYF
TRBJ1-5,TRBV27,CASREGVSNQPQHF
TRBJ2-2,TRBV6-1,CASSELTGATGELFF
TRBJ2-2,TRBV5-4,CASSFGGGRTGELFF
TRBJ2-7,TRBV9,CASSVGGETYEQYF
TRBJ2-1,TRBV6-6,CASRPRAGTYYNEQFF
TRBJ2-3,TRBV10-3,CAITALADTDTQYF
TRBJ2-2,TRBV29-1,CSVGTGSGELFF
TRBJ2-1,TRBV5-4,CASSFGGDLQFF
TRBJ2-7,TRBV24-1,CATSGQGVSSTSGQESYEQYF
TRBJ2-7,TRBV10-1,CASCWRVDSEQYF
TRBJ1-2,TRBV7-9,CASRQGDYGYTF
TRBJ2-7,TRBV28,CASSLYDLLAGVEQYF
TRBJ1-6,TRBV5-5,CASSQGLDRGHSPLHF
TRBJ2-1,TRBV10-1,CASSPPGLRNNEQFF
TRBJ2-2,TRBV29-1,CSVEESGVTGELFF
TRBJ2-5,TRBV6-5,CASSLVNGGETQYF
TRBJ1-1,TRBV27,CASSPGGWGTEAFF
TRBJ2-7,TRBV5-1,CASSPGTGAVNEQYF
TRBJ2-7,TRBV11-3,CASSPPDSYEQYF
TRBJ1-2,TRBV28,CASSLDRVGYTF
TRBJ2-7,TRBV5-1,CASSLARGSLGYEQYF
TRBJ1-1,TRBV14,CASSISPRVETEAFF
TRBJ2-3,TRBV7-9,CASSFLLAGDTDTQYF
TRBJ2-3,TRBV28,CASSLRLAGVKNTDTQYF
TRBJ1-2,TRBV18,CASSPPSQGNYGYTF
TRBJ1-5,TRBV9,CASSVRGDPNQPQHF
TRBJ1-1,TRBV5-4,CASSGGGTEAFF
TRBJ2-3,TRBV5-4,CASSLTLWASVTDTQYF
TRBJ2-7,TRBV7-8,CASSHNLGDSSYEQYF
TRBJ2-1,TRBV2,CASSFAENYNEQFF
TRBJ2-7,TRBV6-1,CASSEYEGGLVEQYF
TRBJ2-3,TRBV4-1,CASSPRDTDTQYF
TRBJ1-6,TRBV28,CASRAMPGTGGSPLHF
TRBJ2-3,TRBV5-1,CASSPDRGTDTQYF
TRBJ1-4,TRBV18,CASSPPQGASNEKLFF
TRBJ1-1,TRBV5-8,CASSVLAGTAEAFF
TRBJ2-3,TRBV28,CASREDYTDTQYF
TRBJ2-2,TRBV29-1,CSVGRSNTGELFF
TRBJ1-2,TRBV7-2,CASSTYRQGDYGYTF
TRBJ1-1,TRBV20-1,CSALSGGEAFF
TRBJ1-5,TRBV19,CASSIPAGRYSNQPQHF
TRBJ2-7,TRBV7-8,CASSPTGDQEQYF
TRBJ2-7,TRBV6-6,CASSPRTSSAGEQYF
TRBJ2-7,TRBV7-8,CASSFLRGGNEQYF
TRBJ2-7,TRBV19,CASSGGSVAYEQYF
TRBJ2-1,TRBV7-8,CASSGTSGSYNEQFF
TRBJ2-5,TRBV28,CAITRSGATAVETQYF